The 30 T cell receptor beta chains below all came from one sample that was sequenced in a study of blood T cell repertoires in COVID-19. The data were produced by immunoSEQ multiplex PCR, yet TCRdb's version contains in-frame clones alone and is incomplete. The sample contains 200,000 to 250,000 clones, about 82% of which appear only once. The sequenced sample consisted of peripheral blood. The receptors derive from a woman aged 60-70 years with active or convalescent COVID-19.

The rearrangement joins TRBV5-4 to TRBJ2-1, with D possibly matching TRBD2 (5 bases). Trimming removed 2 bases from V and 3 bases from J, with 15 bases in between. The CDR3 length is 16 residues. Germline V CDR1 and CDR2: SGHNT, YYREEE (reference sequence). In DNA form, the CDR3 reads TGTGCCAGCAGCTTCGTACTAGGAGGAAACTACAATGAGCAGTTCTTC. It yields the protein CASSFVLGGNYNEQFF.

V and J are TRBV6-6 and TRBJ1-3, with D perhaps TRBD1 (6 bases). CDR3 size: 15 residues. Germline CDR1 is MNHNY and CDR2 is SVGAGI (reference sequence). V shed 5 bases and J shed 1 base, with 12 bases lying between them. CDR3 sequence reads: CASSTGSLSGNTIYF. CDR3 DNA sequence: TGTGCCAGCAGTACAGGGTCTCTTTCTGGAAACACCATATATTTT.

The chain recombines TRBV2 with TRBJ2-3; D is ambiguous. This CDR3 has 15 residues. Germline CDR1 reads SNHLY; CDR2 reads FYNNEI. V was shortened by 7 bases and J by 0 bases, with 14 bases between the two germline ends. Here the CDR3 reads CASTGASPSTDTQYF. In nucleotides, the CDR3 is TGTGCCAGCACAGGTGCTTCACCTAGCACAGATACGCAGTATTTT.

The chain uses TRBV2 and TRBJ1-2, with unresolved D. The CDR3 consists of 15 residues. Between the trimmed V and J ends, which lost 7 bases and 8 bases, there was a span of 23 bases. Germline CDR1 SNHLY, CDR2 FYNNEI. The CDR3 region is CASKGGNRYDGGYTF. DNA for the CDR3: TGTGCCAGCAAGGGAGGTAATCGATACGACGGAGGCTACACCTTC.

This clone was found once. The chain combines TRBV6-5 with TRBJ1-1; 8 bases are a match to TRBD1. This CDR3 contains 14 residues. Germline V lookup: CDR1 MNHEY, CDR2 SVGAGI. Trimming removed 6 bases from V and 0 bases from J; junction bases left unmatched: 3. CDR3 in DNA: TGTGCCAGCAGGCCGACAGGGGTGAACACTGAAGCTTTCTTT. Translation: CASRPTGVNTEAFF.

CDR3 in amino acids: CASSPRQGTDTQYF. The DNA of the CDR3 is TGTGCCAGCAGCCCCCGACAGGGCACAGATACGCAGTATTTT. This chain links TRBV7-9 with TRBJ2-3, with D possibly matching TRBD1 (6 bases). Germline lookup yields CDR1 SEHNR and CDR2 FQNEAQ (reference sequence). The CDR3 sequence is 14 residues long. Trimming cost V 5 bases and J 1 base, with 10 bases left between them.

This rearrangement joins TRBV7-8 to TRBJ2-7; tentatively, D is TRBD2 (6 bases). Trimming took 2 bases from V and 4 from J, leaving 18 bases between them. Germline loops: CDR1 SGHVS, CDR2 FQNEAQ. The CDR3 has 16 amino acids. The CDR3 bases are TGTGCCAGCAGCTTAACCACTGCCGGGACTTGGTACGAGCAGTACTTC. It is translated as CASSLTTAGTWYEQYF.

The J gene is TRBJ1-4, the V gene TRBV7-9, with 8 bases identical to TRBD1. Germline values: CDR1 SEHNR, CDR2 FQNEAQ (reference sequence). The CDR3 totals 16 residues. Trimming cost V 5 bases and J 0 bases; bases outside gene matches: 5. The CDR3 DNA follows: TGTGCCAGCAGCGTCGACAGGGGCACAACTAATGAAAAACTGTTTTTT. As protein: CASSVDRGTTNEKLFF.

The chain has TRBV28 and TRBJ2-7, with TRBD2 matching over 12 bases. Germline CDR1 reads MDHEN; CDR2 reads SYDVKM. The V segment lost 5 bases and the J segment 1 base; nucleotides outside the gene matches: 9. This CDR3 spans 17 amino acids. DNA for the CDR3: TGTGCCAGCAGTCCCCTTGGACTAGCGGGACGGTCCTACGAGCAGTACTTC. It translates to CASSPLGLAGRSYEQYF.

The chain uses TRBV29-1 and TRBJ1-3; D gene uncertain. Germline V gene lookup returns CDR1 SQVTM and CDR2 ANQGSEA. The V and J ends lost 7 bases and 0 bases respectively, with 22 bases between them. This CDR3 has 17 amino acids. The CDR3 DNA is TGCAGCGCAGGCACGGGGTCCCGTGAACACTCTGGAAACACCATATATTTT. It translates to CSAGTGSREHSGNTIYF.

CDR3 bases: TGTGCCAGCAGCAGGGGATCCTCCTACGAGCAGTACTTC. Translation: CASSRGSSYEQYF. This chain joins TRBV12-3 or TRBV12-4 and TRBJ2-7; possible D gene TRBD1, 6 bases. Trimming shortened V by 6 bases and J by 0 bases, and 9 bases separated the two germline ends. This CDR3 is built from 13 residues.

This clone was found a few times. The chain links TRBV7-3 to TRBJ1-2, with 8 bases aligning to TRBD1. Germline loops: CDR1 SGHTA, CDR2 FQGTGA. The junction had 2 bases not matched to a gene; V was cut back by 3 bases and J by 5 bases. The length of the CDR3 is 13 residues. CDR3 in amino acids: CASSFTGGYGYTF. The CDR3, as DNA: TGTGCCAGCAGCTTCACAGGGGGGTATGGCTACACCTTC.

V is TRBV10-1 and J is TRBJ2-3, with a possible D match to TRBD1 (6 bases). Trimming left V 10 bases short and J 0 bases short, with 20 bases between. The V gene's germline CDR1 is WNHNN and CDR2 SYGVQD (reference sequence). The length of the CDR3 is 16 residues. CDR3 sequence: CATFGLKGVSTDTQYF. For the CDR3, the DNA is TGCGCCACCTTTGGATTGAAGGGGGTGAGCACAGATACGCAGTATTTT.

The chain recombines TRBV7-9 with TRBJ2-3; D is undetermined. The CDR3 runs to 15 residues. V was shortened by 1 base and J by 1 base, with 9 bases between the two germline ends. Per germline, CDR1 SEHNR and CDR2 FQNEAQ (reference sequence). This chain's CDR3 is CASSLELAGTDTQYF. The CDR3 region has the DNA TGTGCCAGCAGCTTAGAATTGGCTGGCACAGATACGCAGTATTTT.

CDR3 DNA sequence: TGTGCCAGCAACGAGGACAGGGTGTCCTACAATGAGCAGTTCTTC. This translates into CASNEDRVSYNEQFF. V is TRBV27 and J is TRBJ2-1; 8 nucleotides align to TRBD1. Looked up from germline, CDR1 is MNHEY and CDR2 is SMNVEV (reference sequence). The V segment lost 7 bases and the J segment 1 base; nucleotides outside the gene matches: 6. This CDR3 comprises 15 residues.

The chain couples TRBV7-9 to TRBJ1-1; 7 bases align to TRBD1. Trimming cost V 5 bases and J 3 bases; bases outside gene matches: 3. CDR1 and CDR2 from the germline V gene are SEHNR and FQNEAQ (reference sequence). The CDR3 totals 13 residues. CDR3 in amino acids: CASSRQGDTEAFF. As DNA, the CDR3 is TGTGCCAGCAGCCGACAGGGTGACACTGAAGCTTTCTTT.

The V and J genes are TRBV14 and TRBJ2-5, with D perhaps TRBD2 (5 bases). The CDR3 is 13 residues long. V was shortened by 8 bases and J by 5 bases, with 15 bases between the two germline ends. Looked up from germline, CDR1 is SGHDN and CDR2 is FVKESK. As DNA, the CDR3 is TGTGCCAGCGGATTTAGGCCGGGGGAGACCCAGTACTTC. Translating gives CASGFRPGETQYF.

The rearrangement uses TRBV3-1 (or the pseudogene TRBV3-2) and TRBJ1-1; D might be TRBD1 (5 bases). This CDR3 is 16 amino acids long. V was clipped by 0 bases and J by 1 base, with 12 bases between them. Germline V gene lookup returns CDR1 LGHDT and CDR2 YNNKEL (reference sequence). The CDR3 sequence: CASSQDTQGWNTEAFF. CDR3 coding DNA: TGTGCCAGCAGCCAAGATACTCAGGGCTGGAACACTGAAGCTTTCTTT.

The rearrangement links TRBV7-9 to TRBJ2-5; a possible D gene is TRBD2 (6 bases). From germline, CDR1 is SEHNR and CDR2 FQNEAQ (reference sequence). V lost 5 bases to trimming and J lost 1 base, with 11 bases between them. CDR3 length: 14 amino acids. CDR3: CASSHTGSQETQYF. For the CDR3, the DNA is TGTGCCAGCAGCCACACCGGGAGCCAAGAGACCCAGTACTTC.

CDR3 sequence (DNA): TGCGCCAGCAGCTTGGGGTGGGACAGGGGGCCTAATTCACCCCTCCACTTT. Translation gives CASSLGWDRGPNSPLHF. V gene TRBV5-1 combines with J gene TRBJ1-6; 12 positions match TRBD1. The CDR3 length is 17 residues. Germline V gives CDR1 SGHRS, CDR2 YFSETQ. V lost 0 bases to trimming and J lost 6 bases; unmatched junction nucleotides: 4.

J is TRBJ1-5 and V is TRBV3-1 (or the pseudogene TRBV3-2), with D maybe TRBD1 (5 bases). The CDR3 contains 14 residues. V lost 3 bases and J lost 7, with 13 bases in between. Per germline, CDR1 LGHDT and CDR2 YNNKEL (reference sequence). DNA of the CDR3: TGTGCCAGCAGCCAGGACATCAGGTTCCAGCCCCAGCATTTT. Residues: CASSQDIRFQPQHF.

This chain joins TRBV7-8 and TRBJ1-2; no clear D gene. With 1 base removed from V and 0 bases from J, the gap between germline ends came to 6 bases. In germline, CDR1 is SGHVS, CDR2 FQNEAQ. The CDR3 is 14 residues long. The CDR3 loop reads CASSLDTANYGYTF. CDR3 coding DNA: TGTGCCAGCAGCTTAGATACAGCTAACTATGGCTACACCTTC.

This chain joins TRBV5-1 and TRBJ1-2; no definite D call. Germline V gives CDR1 SGHRS, CDR2 YFSETQ. The ends were cut back, 3 bases at V and 6 bases at J, with 12 bases in the middle. CDR3 length: 13 amino acids. CDR3 amino acids: CASSSEARDGYTF. CDR3 DNA: TGCGCCAGCAGCTCGGAAGCCCGGGATGGCTACACCTTC.

This clone was counted a single time. This chain uses TRBV10-2 with TRBJ2-2; 10 nucleotides align to TRBD2. CDR3 size: 17 residues. The trim removed 4 bases at V and 4 bases at J, leaving 9 bases unmatched. Germline loops: CDR1 WSHSY, CDR2 SAAADI. CDR3 in DNA: TGCGCCAGCAGTGGGACAACTAGCGGGGTTACCACCGGGGAGCTGTTTTTT. Its translation: CASSGTTSGVTTGELFF.

The chain links TRBV19 to TRBJ2-1; D is uncertain. From germline, CDR1 is LNHDA and CDR2 SQIVND (reference sequence). There are 13 residues in the CDR3. The V and J ends lost 5 bases and 1 base respectively, with 6 bases between them. CDR3 sequence reads: CASSLSSYNEQFF. The CDR3 region has the DNA TGTGCCAGTAGTCTTTCGTCCTACAATGAGCAGTTCTTC.

The chain has TRBV6-2 or TRBV6-3 and TRBJ1-6; TRBD1 agrees at 9 bases. Trimming cost V 6 bases and J 7 bases; bases outside gene matches: 4. CDR3 length: 14 residues. The germline gives CDR1 MNHEY, CDR2 SVGEGT. The CDR3 bases are TGTGCCAGCAGCCGGGACAGGGTCAATTCACCCCTCCACTTT. Protein sequence: CASSRDRVNSPLHF.

The CDR3 here is CASSQVGLATPYNEQFF. The CDR3 DNA follows: TGTGCCAGCAGCCAAGTGGGACTAGCGACCCCCTACAATGAGCAGTTCTTC. The rearrangement uses TRBV3-1 (or the pseudogene TRBV3-2) and TRBJ2-1; TRBD2 matches at 10 bases. The CDR3 length is 17 residues. V lost 1 base, J lost 2 bases, and 5 bases stayed unmatched. Germline V gene sequence: CDR1 LGHDT, CDR2 YNNKEL (reference sequence).

The V call is TRBV20-1, the J call TRBJ1-5; the D gene is possibly TRBD1 (6 bases). Trimming removed 3 bases at V and 3 bases at J, with 21 bases between. The CDR3 sequence is 17 residues long. Germline V gene sequence: CDR1 DFQATT, CDR2 SNEGSKA (reference sequence). The CDR3 region is CSASSPGANVNNQPQHF. The CDR3 bases are TGCAGTGCTAGTTCACCAGGGGCCAATGTGAACAATCAGCCCCAGCATTTT.

To note about this clone: One end of the junction fails to match germline, which may point to a read error. The chain carries TRBV7-7 and TRBJ2-5, with 10 bases matching TRBD2. The CDR3 loop spans 14 amino acids. CDR1 and CDR2 (germline): SSHAT, FNYEAQ (reference sequence). As DNA, the CDR3 is TGTGCTAGCAGCTCTAGGACTAGCGGAGAGACCCAGTACTTC. Translated: CASSSRTSGETQYF.

The chain joins TRBV18 to TRBJ2-1; D may be TRBD2 (5 bases). The V end was cut by 4 bases, the J end by 9 bases, with 10 bases between. This CDR3 spans 12 amino acids. Germline lookup yields CDR1 KGHSH and CDR2 LQKENI. CDR3 region: CASSLAIGEQFF. CDR3 DNA: TGTGCCAGCTCACTAGCGATAGGTGAGCAGTTCTTC. Together with reference TRBV18 and TRBJ2-1, the CDR3 gives the full variable domain: NAGVMQNPRHLVRRRGQEARLRCSPMKGHSHVYWYRQLPEEGLKFMVYLQKENIIDESGMPKERFSAEFPKEGPSILRIQQVVRGDSAAYFCASSLAIGEQFFGPGTRLTVL.